These 17 T cell receptor beta chains were sequenced from one sample in a study of T cell responses to AZD1222 COVID-19 vaccine. Sequencing was performed with immunoSEQ multiplex PCR; in TCRdb, only in-frame clones are kept and a portion is missing. Seen here are fewer than 120,000 clones, 85% to 95% observed once, and the top ten hold about 7.8%. Sequenced material: peripheral blood, taken on day 0 of AZD1222 vaccination. The receptors were sampled from an adult in good health.

The chain joins TRBV11-2 to TRBJ1-1, with a possible D match to TRBD1 (6 bases). Trimming removed 5 bases from V and 0 bases from J, with 7 bases in between. This CDR3 is built from 13 residues. Germline CDR1 SGHAT, CDR2 FQNNGV. The CDR3 here is CASSRQVNTEAFF. CDR3 nucleotides: TGTGCCAGCAGCAGACAGGTGAACACTGAAGCTTTCTTT.

The rearrangement uses TRBV5-6 and TRBJ1-2, with TRBD1 matching over 9 bases. The CDR3 covers 15 residues. V gave up 0 bases and J gave up 7 bases; unmatched junction bases: 7. From germline, CDR1 is SGHDT and CDR2 YYEEEE. CDR3 loop: CASSLGTGETLGYTF. CDR3 in DNA: TGTGCCAGCAGCTTGGGGACAGGGGAAACTCTTGGCTACACCTTC.

This clone was recorded a few times. This chain links TRBV2 with TRBJ1-2, with 7 bases that match TRBD1. Germline CDR1 and CDR2: SNHLY and FYNNEI. The ends lost 4 bases at V and 1 base at J; junction bases unmatched: 3. This CDR3 comprises 14 residues. For the CDR3, the DNA is TGTGCCAGCAGTGTCCAGGGGGGTAACTATGGCTACACCTTC. It encodes CASSVQGGNYGYTF.

This chain links TRBV19 with TRBJ1-1; 7 bases match TRBD1. The CDR3 sequence is 15 residues long. Trimming took 6 bases from V and 1 from J; bases not matched to a gene: 8. Germline V lookup: CDR1 LNHDA, CDR2 SQIVND (reference sequence). CDR3 in DNA: TGTGCCAGTAGCAAGATGGACAGGCCGAACACTGAAGCTTTCTTT. Translated: CASSKMDRPNTEAFF.

The J gene is TRBJ1-1, the V gene TRBV7-9; D call uncertain. Between the trimmed V and J ends, which lost 1 base and 5 bases, there was a span of 11 bases. This CDR3 has 14 amino acids. Germline assignment: CDR1 SEHNR and CDR2 FQNEAQ (reference sequence). Written as DNA, the CDR3 is TGTGCCAGCAGCTTAGAATTCCCGGGAACTGAAGCTTTCTTT. As protein: CASSLEFPGTEAFF.

V is TRBV11-2 and J is TRBJ1-1; 7 bases agree with TRBD1. The length of the CDR3 is 14 residues. V lost 5 bases to trimming and J lost 5 bases; unmatched junction nucleotides: 8. From germline, CDR1 is SGHAT and CDR2 FQNNGV. The CDR3 loop reads CASSQRQGKTEAFF. CDR3 sequence (DNA): TGTGCCAGCAGCCAAAGACAGGGTAAAACTGAAGCTTTCTTT.

This sequence joins TRBV7-6 and TRBJ2-7; 8 nucleotides agree with TRBD2. Looked up from germline, CDR1 is SGHVS and CDR2 is FNYEAQ. The V segment lost 5 bases and the J segment 6 bases; nucleotides outside the gene matches: 15. This CDR3 has 16 amino acids. CDR3: CASSREVAGFSSEQYF. The CDR3 region has the DNA TGTGCCAGCAGCCGAGAGGTAGCGGGGTTCTCGTCCGAGCAGTACTTC.

The rearrangement uses TRBV12-3 or TRBV12-4 and TRBJ1-2, with D perhaps matching TRBD1 (6 bases). Deletions cut 0 bases from V and 6 bases from J, with 8 bases between. CDR3 length equals 13 residues. CDR3 DNA sequence: TGTGCCAGCAGTTTAGCAGGGGGTAATGGCTACACCTTC. Protein product: CASSLAGGNGYTF.

The V and J genes are TRBV7-9 and TRBJ2-1, with D possibly being TRBD1 (6 bases). V shed 4 bases and J shed 11 bases, with 15 bases lying between them. In germline, CDR1 is SEHNR, CDR2 FQNEAQ (reference sequence). The CDR3 has 13 residues. The CDR3 DNA reads as TGTGCCAGCAGCTCACCCCAGGGGATCCAGCAGTTCTTC. Encoded protein: CASSSPQGIQQFF.

The rearrangement joins TRBV18 to TRBJ1-3, with D uncertain. From germline, CDR1 is KGHSH and CDR2 LQKENI. V lost 0 bases and J 0 bases, leaving 9 bases between the germline ends. The CDR3 sequence is 16 residues long. The CDR3 sequence: CASSPPGRSSGNTIYF. CDR3 nucleotides: TGTGCCAGCTCACCACCCGGACGAAGCTCTGGAAACACCATATATTTT.

CDR3 region: CATRGGMNTGELFF. For the CDR3, the DNA is TGTGCCACCCGGGGGGGGATGAACACCGGGGAGCTGTTTTTT. The rearrangement links TRBV6-5 to TRBJ2-2; 8 nucleotides line up with TRBD2. The CDR3 loop spans 14 amino acids. Germline V gene data show CDR1 as MNHEY and CDR2 as SVGAGI. With V trimmed by 10 bases and J by 1 base, 5 bases remained unmatched.

The rearrangement joins TRBV3-1 (or the pseudogene TRBV3-2) to TRBJ2-1; TRBD2 matches 7 bases. The CDR3 runs 12 residues. Germline V gene data show CDR1 as LGHDT and CDR2 as YNNKEL (reference sequence). The junction had 5 bases not matched to a gene; V was cut back by 7 bases and J by 8 bases. This CDR3 is CASTMGGDEQFF. The DNA of the CDR3 is TGTGCCAGCACTATGGGGGGGGATGAGCAGTTCTTC.

The chain has TRBV4-1 and TRBJ2-1, with TRBD1 as a possible D gene (6 bases). V lost 0 bases and J lost 10, with 16 bases in between. Germline CDR1 is MGHRA and CDR2 is YSYEKL. CDR3 size: 15 residues. The CDR3 region is CASSQDLDSGREQFF. CDR3 nucleotides: TGCGCCAGCAGCCAAGATTTGGACAGCGGACGCGAGCAGTTCTTC.

The V and J genes are TRBV6-6 and TRBJ1-1; D may be TRBD1 (5 bases). The CDR3 is made up of 13 amino acids. Germline CDR1 and CDR2: MNHNY and SVGAGI (reference sequence). The ends were cut back, 6 bases at V and 4 bases at J, with 12 bases in the middle. CDR3 region: CASSPGGPTEAFF. The CDR3 DNA is TGTGCCAGCAGCCCCGGGGGTCCCACTGAAGCTTTCTTT.

The chain employs TRBV24-1 and TRBJ2-3; no clear D. The CDR3 is 13 residues long. Trimming pared 5 bases from V and 2 bases from J, leaving 7 bases between. Germline CDR1 and CDR2: KGHDR and SFDVKD. The CDR3 reads CATSGGNTDTQYF. As DNA, the CDR3 is TGTGCCACCAGTGGTGGGAACACAGATACGCAGTATTTT.

The V and J genes are TRBV14 and TRBJ1-1, with 8 bases lining up with TRBD1. The length of the CDR3 is 13 residues. Germline V lookup: CDR1 SGHDN, CDR2 FVKESK. V trimming: 4 bases; J trimming: 8 bases; junction bases outside the gene matches: 6. For the CDR3, the DNA is TGTGCCAGCAGCCTCGGAGGACAGGGAGAAGCTTTCTTT. This codes for CASSLGGQGEAFF.

The rearrangement joins TRBV18 to TRBJ2-2, with D perhaps matching TRBD1 or TRBD2 (5 bases each). The CDR3 is 18 residues long. With 3 bases removed from V and 7 bases from J, the gap between germline ends came to 24 bases. Germline V lookup: CDR1 KGHSH, CDR2 LQKENI. CDR3 loop: CASSPFSGTKGVFGELFF. The CDR3 region has the DNA TGTGCCAGCTCACCCTTCTCCGGGACCAAAGGAGTATTCGGGGAGCTGTTTTTT.